Listed below are T cell receptor beta chains from one sample, sequenced in a study of blood T cells in healthy people across ages. TCRdb reanalysed the 5' RACE reads using MiXCR and keeps one entry per CDR3 protein. The sample has over 600,000 distinct CDR3 sequences; around 20% are singletons. Sequencing was performed on blood. These receptors were collected from a man between 65 and 85 years old in good health. Both conserved end residues are part of each CDR3. Each record gives: V gene, J gene, clone size, D gene, CDR3 protein, CDR3 DNA. D genes are given only for firm matches. Clone size appears in some rows only: once, few, many, or a class for an expanded clone.

v_call: TRBV5-1
j_call: TRBJ1-4
clone_size: few
d_call: .
cdr3_aa: CASSLELADKLFF
cdr3_nt: TGCGCCAGCAGCTTGGAGTTAGCGGATAAACTGTTTTTT

v_call: TRBV6-1
j_call: TRBJ1-5
clone_size: .
d_call: TRBD1
cdr3_aa: CASSVTGGQPQHF
cdr3_nt: TGTGCCAGCAGTGTGACAGGGGGTCAGCCCCAGCATTTT

v_call: TRBV6-2/TRBV6-3
j_call: TRBJ2-7
clone_size: few
d_call: .
cdr3_aa: CASRSVSYEQYF
cdr3_nt: TGTGCCAGCAGATCCGTTTCCTACGAGCAGTACTTC

v_call: TRBV6-5
j_call: TRBJ2-7
clone_size: .
d_call: TRBD1
cdr3_aa: CASSDDRGGEQYF
cdr3_nt: TGTGCCAGCAGTGACGACAGGGGAGGCGAGCAGTACTTC

v_call: TRBV24-1
j_call: TRBJ2-2
clone_size: few
d_call: .
cdr3_aa: CATSDKFLGELFF
cdr3_nt: TGTGCCACCAGTGATAAATTCCTCGGGGAGCTGTTTTTT

v_call: TRBV12-3/TRBV12-4
j_call: TRBJ2-3
clone_size: many
d_call: TRBD2
cdr3_aa: CASRLAGGTDTQYF
cdr3_nt: TGTGCCAGCCGACTAGCGGGTGGCACAGATACGCAGTATTTT

v_call: TRBV3-1
j_call: TRBJ1-1
clone_size: .
d_call: .
cdr3_aa: CASSQVNEAFF
cdr3_nt: TGTGCCAGCAGCCAAGTTAATGAAGCTTTCTTT

v_call: TRBV3-1
j_call: TRBJ1-6
clone_size: few
d_call: .
cdr3_aa: CASSQEGGLPLHF
cdr3_nt: TGTGCCAGCAGCCAAGAGGGTGGGTTACCCCTCCACTTT

v_call: TRBV15
j_call: TRBJ2-7
clone_size: .
d_call: .
cdr3_aa: CATSTGTLREQYF
cdr3_nt: TGTGCCACCAGCACTGGGACACTCAGAGAGCAGTACTTC

v_call: TRBV28
j_call: TRBJ2-6
clone_size: .
d_call: .
cdr3_aa: CASEGGANVLTF
cdr3_nt: TGTGCCAGCGAAGGTGGGGCCAACGTCCTGACTTTC

v_call: TRBV6-6
j_call: TRBJ1-5
clone_size: many
d_call: .
cdr3_aa: CASSPEGRVVNQPQHF
cdr3_nt: TGTGCCAGCAGCCCGGAGGGTCGGGTGGTCAATCAGCCCCAGCATTTT

v_call: TRBV24-1
j_call: TRBJ2-3
clone_size: .
d_call: .
cdr3_aa: CATSDIGGADTQYF
cdr3_nt: TGTGCCACCAGTGATATCGGAGGGGCAGATACGCAGTATTTT

v_call: TRBV20-1
j_call: TRBJ2-3
clone_size: .
d_call: TRBD2
cdr3_aa: CSARRLSWTSGSTDTQYF
cdr3_nt: TGCAGTGCTAGAAGGCTTTCGTGGACTAGCGGAAGCACAGATACGCAGTATTTT

v_call: TRBV7-2
j_call: TRBJ2-2
clone_size: few
d_call: TRBD1
cdr3_aa: CASSGWTGKGGELFF
cdr3_nt: TGTGCCAGCAGCGGATGGACAGGGAAGGGCGGGGAGCTGTTTTTT

v_call: TRBV3-1
j_call: TRBJ2-2
clone_size: few
d_call: .
cdr3_aa: CASSQVLEGTGELFF
cdr3_nt: TGTGCCAGCAGCCAAGTGCTCGAAGGGACCGGGGAGCTGTTTTTT

v_call: TRBV7-2
j_call: TRBJ2-7
clone_size: many
d_call: .
cdr3_aa: CASSLGVTSEQYF
cdr3_nt: TGTGCCAGCAGCTTAGGGGTTACAAGCGAGCAGTACTTC

v_call: TRBV6-2/TRBV6-3
j_call: TRBJ2-2
clone_size: .
d_call: TRBD1
cdr3_aa: CAGRKTGGTGELFF
cdr3_nt: TGTGCCGGCCGAAAAACAGGGGGCACCGGGGAGCTGTTTTTT

v_call: TRBV29-1
j_call: TRBJ1-1
clone_size: .
d_call: .
cdr3_aa: CSVEGYSLNTEAFF
cdr3_nt: TGCAGCGTTGAAGGGTACTCCTTGAACACTGAAGCTTTCTTT

v_call: TRBV20-1
j_call: TRBJ2-5
clone_size: few
d_call: TRBD2
cdr3_aa: CSGTLAGGLETQYF
cdr3_nt: TGCAGTGGTACACTAGCGGGAGGTCTGGAGACCCAGTACTTC

v_call: TRBV20-1
j_call: TRBJ2-3
clone_size: .
d_call: TRBD2
cdr3_aa: CSARVAGASADTQYF
cdr3_nt: TGCAGTGCTAGAGTAGCGGGGGCCTCCGCAGATACGCAGTATTTT

v_call: TRBV20-1
j_call: TRBJ1-2
clone_size: few
d_call: TRBD1
cdr3_aa: CSAREAQGDGYTF
cdr3_nt: TGCAGTGCTAGGGAGGCACAGGGGGATGGCTACACCTTC

v_call: TRBV9
j_call: TRBJ2-7
clone_size: few
d_call: .
cdr3_aa: CASSVGRGAHSYEQYF
cdr3_nt: TGTGCCAGCAGCGTAGGTAGGGGGGCCCACTCCTACGAGCAGTACTTC